This T cell receptor beta chain is drawn from a study of T cell changes during pregnancy in multiple sclerosis. Sequencing used immunoSEQ multiplex PCR; TCRdb keeps in-frame clones, though not all of them. The sample yields about 50,000 clones, roughly 95% seen once. Germline CDR1 and CDR2: KGHSH and LQKENI. The CDR3 is made up of 14 amino acids. V lost 3 bases and J lost 7; bases outside the gene matches: 3. The sample here was CD4+ T cells from peripheral blood mononuclear cells, taken in the third trimester of pregnancy. This rearrangement joins TRBV18 to TRBJ2-1, with TRBD1 matching 10 bases. This clonotype was obtained from a female donor with multiple sclerosis, enrolled in a pregnancy study. CDR3 sequence (DNA): TGTGCCAGCTCACCTTTGGACAGGGGGAATGAGCAGTTCTTC. This gives the protein CASSPLDRGNEQFF.